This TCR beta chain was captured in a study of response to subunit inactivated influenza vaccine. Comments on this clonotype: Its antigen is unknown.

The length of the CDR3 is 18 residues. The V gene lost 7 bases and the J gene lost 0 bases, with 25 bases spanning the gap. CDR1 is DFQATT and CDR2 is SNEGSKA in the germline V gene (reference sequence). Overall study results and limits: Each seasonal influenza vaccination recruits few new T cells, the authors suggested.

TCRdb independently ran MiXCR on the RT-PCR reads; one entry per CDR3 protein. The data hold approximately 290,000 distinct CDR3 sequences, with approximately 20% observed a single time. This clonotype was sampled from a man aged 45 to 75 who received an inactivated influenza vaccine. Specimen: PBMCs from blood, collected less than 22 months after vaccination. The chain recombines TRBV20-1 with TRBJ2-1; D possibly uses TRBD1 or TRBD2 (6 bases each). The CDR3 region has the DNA TGCAGTGTTGTGGACCGGGGGACGGACAGAAGCTCCTACAATGAGCAGTTCTTC. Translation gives CSVVDRGTDRSSYNEQFF.